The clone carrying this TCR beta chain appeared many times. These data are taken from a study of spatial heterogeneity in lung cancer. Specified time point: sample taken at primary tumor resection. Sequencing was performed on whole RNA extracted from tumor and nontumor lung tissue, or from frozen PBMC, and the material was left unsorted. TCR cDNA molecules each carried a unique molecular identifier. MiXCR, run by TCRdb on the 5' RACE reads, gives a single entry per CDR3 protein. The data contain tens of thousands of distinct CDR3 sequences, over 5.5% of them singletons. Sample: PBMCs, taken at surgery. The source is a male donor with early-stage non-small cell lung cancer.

The CDR3 is CASSFLNGGAGDTQYF. Written as DNA, the CDR3 is TGTGCCAGCAGCTTTCTGAACGGCGGGGCAGGCGATACGCAGTATTTT. The gene calls are TRBV7-6 and TRBJ2-3; D perhaps matches TRBD2 (6 bases). V lost 3 bases and J 6 bases, leaving 19 bases between the germline ends. The CDR3 totals 16 residues. CDR1 SGHVS and CDR2 FNYEAQ come from the germline V gene.